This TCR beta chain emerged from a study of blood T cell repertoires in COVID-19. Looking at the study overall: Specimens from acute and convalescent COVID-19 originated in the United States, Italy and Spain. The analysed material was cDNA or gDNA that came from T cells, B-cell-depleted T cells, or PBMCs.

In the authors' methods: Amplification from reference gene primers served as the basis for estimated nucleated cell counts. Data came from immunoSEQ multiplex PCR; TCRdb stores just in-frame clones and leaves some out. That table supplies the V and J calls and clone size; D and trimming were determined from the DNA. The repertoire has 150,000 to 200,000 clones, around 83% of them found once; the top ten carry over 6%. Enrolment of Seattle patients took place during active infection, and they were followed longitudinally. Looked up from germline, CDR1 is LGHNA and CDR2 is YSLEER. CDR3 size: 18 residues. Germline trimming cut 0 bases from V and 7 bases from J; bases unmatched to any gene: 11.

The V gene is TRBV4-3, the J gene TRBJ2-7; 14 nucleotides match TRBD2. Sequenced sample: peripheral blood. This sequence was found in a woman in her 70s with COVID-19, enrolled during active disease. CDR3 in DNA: TGCGCCAGCAGCCAAGAATTAGGACTAGCGGGGGGAGACTGGGAGCAGTACTTC. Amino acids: CASSQELGLAGGDWEQYF.